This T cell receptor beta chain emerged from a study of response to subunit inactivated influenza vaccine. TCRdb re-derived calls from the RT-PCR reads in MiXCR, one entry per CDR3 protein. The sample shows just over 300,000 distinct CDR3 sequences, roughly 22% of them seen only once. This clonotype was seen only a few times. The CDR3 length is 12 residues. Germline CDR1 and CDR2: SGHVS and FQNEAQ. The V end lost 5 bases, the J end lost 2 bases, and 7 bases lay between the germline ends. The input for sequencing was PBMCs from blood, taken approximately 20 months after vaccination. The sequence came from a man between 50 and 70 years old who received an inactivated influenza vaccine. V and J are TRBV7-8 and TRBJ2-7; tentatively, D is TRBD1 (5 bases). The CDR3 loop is CASSPDTYEQYF. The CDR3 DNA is TGTGCCAGCAGCCCGGACACCTACGAGCAGTACTTC.